The 20 T cell receptor beta chains listed next were all sequenced from one sample in a study of CD8 T cells in Susac syndrome. RNA in amounts of about 0.5 to 1 ug was reverse transcribed with random hexamers. TCRdb reanalysed the immunoSEQ multiplex PCR reads using MiXCR and keeps one entry per CDR3 protein. The data contain 120,000 to 150,000 distinct CDR3 sequences, 95% of them singletons. Sequences were obtained from CD4+ T cells from PBMCs. These receptors were taken from a human donor with multiple sclerosis.

This clonotype was recorded once. The V gene is TRBV4-1, the J gene TRBJ2-6; no firm D call. V was clipped by 2 bases and J by 0 bases, with 20 bases between them. The CDR3 has 20 residues. CDR1 MGHRA and CDR2 YSYEKL come from the germline V gene. As DNA, the CDR3 is TGCGCCAGCAGCCAAACCTCAACACAGAGGATTAGCTCTGGGGCCAACGTCCTGACTTTC. This translates into CASSQTSTQRISSGANVLTF.

V and J are TRBV7-6 and TRBJ2-1, with 11 bases identical to TRBD2. Germline V gene sequence: CDR1 SGHVS, CDR2 FNYEAQ. The CDR3 covers 17 residues. V dropped 5 bases and J dropped 8; count of bases not matched to a gene: 14. The CDR3 DNA is TGTGCCAGCAGCCAAGGACTAGCGGGCGCACGTTCAGATGAGCAGTTCTTC. It is translated as CASSQGLAGARSDEQFF.

This chain connects TRBV20-1 to TRBJ2-2; possibly TRBD2 for D (6 bases). Per the germline V gene, CDR1 is DFQATT and CDR2 is SNEGSKA (reference sequence). Trimming removed 3 bases at V and 6 bases at J, with 11 bases between. The length of the CDR3 is 13 residues. This CDR3 reads CSASTGRAGELFF. For the CDR3, the DNA is TGCAGTGCTAGTACCGGGAGAGCCGGGGAGCTGTTTTTT.

The chain has TRBV7-6 and TRBJ1-1, with D perhaps matching TRBD1 (5 bases). The CDR3 extends over 14 amino acids. V was clipped by 2 bases and J by 5 bases, with 12 bases between them. Per the germline V gene, CDR1 is SGHVS and CDR2 is FNYEAQ. The chain's CDR3 is CASSLTVRATEAFF. CDR3 bases: TGTGCCAGCAGCTTAACGGTCAGGGCAACTGAAGCTTTCTTT.

This chain links TRBV12-3 or TRBV12-4 with TRBJ1-1; D uncertain. Trimming removed 5 bases at V and 1 base at J, with 2 bases between. CDR3 length equals 11 residues. The CDR3 loop reads CASSPNTEAFF. DNA for the CDR3: TGTGCCAGCAGTCCGAACACTGAAGCTTTCTTT.

CDR3 sequence reads: CSARASGQGIYEQYF. CDR3 DNA: TGCAGTGCTAGAGCTTCGGGACAGGGAATCTACGAGCAGTACTTC. The chain combines TRBV20-1 with TRBJ2-7; 9 bases line up with TRBD1. This CDR3 is built from 15 residues. The V and J ends lost 1 base and 3 bases, in that order; junction bases with no gene match: 7. Germline-derived CDR1 and CDR2 are DFQATT and SNEGSKA (reference sequence).

The chain carries TRBV20-1 and TRBJ1-5; 9 nucleotides match TRBD1. The CDR3 consists of 15 residues. Germline V gene sequence: CDR1 DFQATT, CDR2 SNEGSKA (reference sequence). The V segment lost 3 bases and the J segment 5 bases; nucleotides outside the gene matches: 8. CDR3 DNA sequence: TGCAGTGCTAGGAGACAGGGGGTTCGTGATCAGCCCCAGCATTTT. Translation: CSARRQGVRDQPQHF.

The chain joins TRBV6-1 to TRBJ2-5; the match to TRBD2 covers 7 bases. This CDR3 has 15 amino acids. Germline lookup yields CDR1 MNHNS and CDR2 SASEGT. The J segment lost 4 bases and the V segment lost 7 bases, leaving 12 bases of the junction unmatched. The CDR3 loop is CASIYTAGVGETQYF. DNA for the CDR3: TGTGCCAGCATCTATACGGCGGGAGTAGGAGAGACCCAGTACTTC.

The genes are TRBV12-3 or TRBV12-4 and TRBJ1-1; no definite D call. CDR3 length equals 15 residues. V was trimmed by 3 bases and J by 1 base, leaving 12 bases between them. The CDR3 nucleotides are TGTGCCAGCAGTTTTCGGGTAGGGCCGAACACTGAAGCTTTCTTT. Residues: CASSFRVGPNTEAFF.

This chain connects TRBV12-3 or TRBV12-4 to TRBJ1-2, with D possibly TRBD1 on 6 matching bases. V was cut by 3 bases and J by 3 bases, with 11 bases left in between. This CDR3 spans 14 amino acids. The CDR3 coding sequence is TGTGCCAGCAGTTTGGGCAGGGGCGACTATGGCTACACCTTC. Translating it yields CASSLGRGDYGYTF.

This chain uses TRBV29-1 with TRBJ1-3; D may be TRBD1 (5 bases). Germline V gives CDR1 SQVTM, CDR2 ANQGSEA. The CDR3 length is 9 residues. V lost 7 bases and J 15 bases, leaving 13 bases between the germline ends. CDR3 protein: CSDLDITYF. The CDR3 coding sequence is TGCAGCGATCTGGACATCACATATTTT.

V usage is TRBV3-1 and J usage is TRBJ1-1, with a possible D match to TRBD1 (5 bases). Trimming removed 0 bases from V and 4 bases from J, with 9 bases in between. Germline CDR1 and CDR2: LGHDT and YNNKEL (reference sequence). This CDR3 has 14 residues. CDR3 region: CASSQEGTVTEAFF. DNA for the CDR3: TGTGCCAGCAGCCAAGAGGGGACTGTCACTGAAGCTTTCTTT.

The genes are TRBV3-1 and TRBJ2-7; 8 nucleotides agree with TRBD1. Unmatched junction bases numbered 5, after V lost 1 base and J lost 3 bases. This CDR3 region has 15 residues. Germline CDR1 reads LGHDT; CDR2 reads YNNKEL (reference sequence). The CDR3 DNA is TGTGCCAGCAGCCAAGGAGTCACAGGGGGCTACGAGCAGTACTTC. The encoded protein is CASSQGVTGGYEQYF.

The V gene is TRBV20-1, the J gene TRBJ2-3, with D perhaps assigned TRBD1 or TRBD2 (6 bases each). This CDR3 has 10 amino acids. Germline V gene sequence: CDR1 DFQATT, CDR2 SNEGSKA (reference sequence). V lost 8 bases and J lost 14, with 17 bases in between. This CDR3 is CSPKRGGLYF. The CDR3 DNA reads TGCAGTCCGAAAAGAGGGGGGCTGTATTTT.

The chain couples TRBV5-1 to TRBJ1-2; D is perhaps TRBD1 (5 bases). This CDR3 contains 12 residues. CDR1 is SGHRS and CDR2 is YFSETQ in the germline V gene. V lost 1 base and J 8 bases, leaving 9 bases between the germline ends. The CDR3 loop reads CASSLLRDGYTF. The CDR3 region has the DNA TGCGCCAGCAGCTTGTTGAGGGACGGCTACACCTTC.

The chain combines TRBV20-1 with TRBJ2-5; D gene uncertain. There are 10 residues in the CDR3. V gave up 6 bases and J gave up 5 bases, with 7 bases separating them. Germline lookup yields CDR1 DFQATT and CDR2 SNEGSKA (reference sequence). CDR3 sequence: CSAPSETQYF. The CDR3 DNA sequence: TGCAGTGCCCCCTCGGAGACCCAGTACTTC.

V and J are TRBV24-1 and TRBJ2-4; the D call may be TRBD1 or TRBD2 (5 bases each). Germline CDR1 and CDR2: KGHDR and SFDVKD. The length of the CDR3 is 15 residues. Trimming cost V 4 bases and J 1 base, with 10 bases left between them. In nucleotides, the CDR3 is TGTGCCACCAGTGAGCGAGGGACCGCCAAAAACATTCAGTACTTC. Translated, it gives CATSERGTAKNIQYF.

The genes are TRBV5-6 and TRBJ2-1; D is undetermined. The length of the CDR3 is 17 residues. V dropped 1 base and J dropped 0 bases, with 14 bases sitting between them. Germline V gene sequence: CDR1 SGHDT, CDR2 YYEEEE. CDR3 in DNA: TGTGCCAGCAGCTTGATTAGCCTAACAAGCTCCTACAATGAGCAGTTCTTC. Translation: CASSLISLTSSYNEQFF.

In nucleotides, the CDR3 is TGTGCCAGCAGCGTAGCCGGGACTAGTCGGGGCAATGAGCAGTTCTTC. Translated, it gives CASSVAGTSRGNEQFF. This rearrangement joins TRBV9 to TRBJ2-1, with TRBD2 matching 8 bases. This CDR3 comprises 16 residues. V gave up 0 bases and J gave up 6 bases; unmatched junction bases: 8. Germline CDR1 SGDLS, CDR2 YYNGEE. Using reference TRBV9 and TRBJ2-1 for the parts outside the CDR3, the full variable domain is DSGVTQTPKHLITATGQRVTLRCSPRSGDLSVYWYQQSLDQGLQFLIQYYNGEERAKGNILERFSAQQFPDLHSELNLSSLELGDSALYFCASSVAGTSRGNEQFFGPGTRLTVL.

V and J are TRBV20-1 and TRBJ2-7, with D perhaps matching TRBD2 (5 bases). CDR3 length: 12 residues. Between the trimmed V and J ends, which lost 7 bases and 6 bases, there was a span of 16 bases. Looked up from germline, CDR1 is DFQATT and CDR2 is SNEGSKA (reference sequence). The CDR3 here is CSVAGKSGEQYF. The CDR3 bases are TGCAGTGTTGCCGGGAAGTCGGGCGAGCAGTACTTC.